This T cell receptor beta chain was sequenced in a study of T cells in Graves' hyperthyroidism and ophthalmopathy. Points from the study as a whole: Ophthalmopathy and stable hyperthyroidism were separated by a 13 V-J model.

The CDR3 is 16 residues long. Germline V gene sequence: CDR1 DFQATT, CDR2 SNEGSKA (reference sequence). Germline trimming cut 1 base from V and 0 bases from J; bases unmatched to any gene: 9. Amplification of TCR beta CDR3 regions used RNA as the template. The study used the HTBI primer set for a first-round RT-PCR of the TCR CDR3. MiXCR, applied by TCRdb to the multiplex PCR reads, yields one record per CDR3 protein. The sample has roughly 700,000 distinct CDR3 sequences; about 14% are singletons. To note about this clonotype: Its cognate antigen is unknown.

The chain is built from TRBV20-1 and TRBJ2-7, with TRBD1 matching 7 bases. The TCR comes from a woman between 18 and 29 years old with Graves' hyperthyroidism. The sample taken for sequencing was blood. The CDR3 coding sequence is TGCAGTGCTAGAGGCCCAGGGGGACGGAACTCCTACGAGCAGTACTTC. It translates to CSARGPGGRNSYEQYF.